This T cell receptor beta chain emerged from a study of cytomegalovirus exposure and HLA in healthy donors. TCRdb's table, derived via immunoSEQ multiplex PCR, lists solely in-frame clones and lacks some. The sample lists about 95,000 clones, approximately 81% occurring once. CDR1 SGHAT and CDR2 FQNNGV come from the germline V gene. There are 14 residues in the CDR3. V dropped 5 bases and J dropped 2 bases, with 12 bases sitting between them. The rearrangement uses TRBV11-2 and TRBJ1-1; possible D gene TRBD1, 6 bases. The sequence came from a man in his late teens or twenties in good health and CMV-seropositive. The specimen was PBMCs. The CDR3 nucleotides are TGTGCCAGCAGCGGACCAGGGGTTAACACTGAAGCTTTCTTT. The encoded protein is CASSGPGVNTEAFF.